This TCR beta chain is drawn from a study of T cell responses to AZD1222 COVID-19 vaccine. Germline lookup yields CDR1 MRHNA and CDR2 SNTAGT. Trimming removed 11 bases from V and 5 bases from J, with 12 bases in between. The CDR3 extends over 11 amino acids. Method: immunoSEQ multiplex PCR; TCRdb's copy keeps in-frame clones and lacks some. The sample lists approximately 150,000 clones, roughly nine tenths seen once, with roughly 1.5% in the top ten. This clone was recorded once. The chain is built from TRBV6-4 and TRBJ2-5; D perhaps matches TRBD2 (5 bases). The origin of this receptor is an adult who received the AZD1222 COVID-19 vaccine. The sequenced sample was peripheral blood, obtained 28 days after the second AZD1222 dose. The CDR3 protein is CAAGVGETQYF. The DNA of the CDR3 is TGTGCCGCGGGCGTTGGGGAGACCCAGTACTTC.